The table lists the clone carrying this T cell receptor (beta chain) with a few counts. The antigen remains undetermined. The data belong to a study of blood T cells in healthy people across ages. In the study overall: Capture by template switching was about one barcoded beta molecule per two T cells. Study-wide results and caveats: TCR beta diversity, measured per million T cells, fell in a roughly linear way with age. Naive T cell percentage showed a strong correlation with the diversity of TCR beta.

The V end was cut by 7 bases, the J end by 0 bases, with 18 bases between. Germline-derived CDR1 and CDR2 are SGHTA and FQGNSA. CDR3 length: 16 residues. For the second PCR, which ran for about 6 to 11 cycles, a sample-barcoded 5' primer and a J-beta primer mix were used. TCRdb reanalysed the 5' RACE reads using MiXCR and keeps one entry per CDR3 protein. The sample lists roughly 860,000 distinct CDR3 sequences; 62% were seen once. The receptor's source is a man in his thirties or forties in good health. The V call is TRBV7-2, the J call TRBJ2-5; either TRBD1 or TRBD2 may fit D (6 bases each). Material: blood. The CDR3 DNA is TGTGCCAGCACCGCAATAGGGGGGAGGTACCAAGAGACCCAGTACTTC. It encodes CASTAIGGRYQETQYF.